This is a list of T cell receptor beta chains from one sample in a study of blood T cell repertoires in COVID-19. The method was immunoSEQ multiplex PCR; TCRdb's version includes in-frame clones alone and lacks a portion of them. The data hold about 280,000 clones, with about nine tenths observed a single time. Sample: peripheral blood. These receptors were taken from a man aged 40-55 years with active or convalescent COVID-19. CDR3s include the opening cysteine and the closing phenylalanine or tryptophan. D genes are given only for firm matches. Some rows mark clone size as missing; the rest say once, few, many or name a class of expanded clone.

CDR3aa	CDR3nt	j_gene	d_gene	abundance	v_gene
CASSYSARGNQPQHF	TGTGCCAGCAGTTACTCAGCCAGGGGCAATCAGCCCCAGCATTTT	TRBJ1-5	-	-	TRBV6-5
CASRLTSSSYEQYF	TGCGCCAGCAGGTTAACTTCTAGCTCCTACGAGCAGTACTTC	TRBJ2-7	-	-	TRBV5-1
CASSQGHGGNTEAFF	TGTGCCAGCAGCCAAGGCCATGGAGGGAACACTGAAGCTTTCTTT	TRBJ1-1	-	-	TRBV3-1/TRBV3-2
CASSPGGAGVVSRRPDTQYF	TGTGCCAGCAGCCCGGGCGGTGCGGGAGTAGTTTCCCGGAGGCCAGATACGCAGTATTTT	TRBJ2-3	TRBD2	-	TRBV5-4
CASRPTGVQGYTF	TGTGCCAGCAGACCCACAGGGGTTCAGGGCTACACCTTC	TRBJ1-2	TRBD1	once	TRBV13
CAWSEGTGITDTQYF	TGTGCCTGGAGTGAGGGGACAGGGATCACAGATACGCAGTATTTT	TRBJ2-3	TRBD1	-	TRBV30
CASSPLRNEKLFF	TGTGCCAGCTCACCACTACGGAATGAAAAACTGTTTTTT	TRBJ1-4	-	-	TRBV18
CATSRSRNTEAFF	TGTGCCACCAGCAGGAGTAGAAACACTGAAGCTTTCTTT	TRBJ1-1	-	-	TRBV15
CASSTWQGQDEQFF	TGTGCCAGCAGCACCTGGCAGGGACAGGATGAGCAGTTCTTC	TRBJ2-1	TRBD1	-	TRBV11-2
CASSWLPGDQETQYF	TGTGCCAGCAGCTGGCTACCGGGAGACCAAGAGACCCAGTACTTC	TRBJ2-5	-	-	TRBV5-4
CASSPRLAGGANTGELFF	TGTGCCAGCAGCCCCAGGCTAGCGGGAGGCGCGAACACCGGGGAGCTGTTTTTT	TRBJ2-2	TRBD2	-	TRBV5-5
CATSDATSGKRETQYF	TGTGCCACCAGTGATGCGACTAGCGGGAAGAGAGAGACCCAGTACTTC	TRBJ2-5	TRBD2	-	TRBV24-1
CASSDQGQVFF	TGTGCCAGCAGTGACCAGGGCCAGGTGTTTTTT	TRBJ2-2	-	-	TRBV6-4
CASSGFSSTSGAFF	TGTGCCAGTAGTGGTTTTTCTTCGACCTCAGGAGCTTTCTTT	TRBJ1-1	-	once	TRBV19
CAIGTGRYQETQYF	TGTGCCATCGGGACAGGACGGTACCAAGAGACCCAGTACTTC	TRBJ2-5	TRBD1	-	TRBV3-1/TRBV3-2
CASSLDSYGYTF	TGCGCCAGCAGCTTGGACAGCTATGGCTACACCTTC	TRBJ1-2	-	-	TRBV5-1
CASSLSTAAPLHF	TGTGCCAGCAGTTTGTCGACGGCGGCACCCCTCCACTTT	TRBJ1-6	-	-	TRBV12-3/TRBV12-4
CASSERGAHEKLFF	TGTGCCAGCAGTGAACGGGGGGCCCACGAAAAACTGTTTTTT	TRBJ1-4	-	-	TRBV2
CATSEPGGSYNEQFF	TGTGCCACCAGTGAACCGGGTGGTTCCTACAATGAGCAGTTCTTC	TRBJ2-1	-	-	TRBV24-1
CASSLGGGGEFDTEAFF	TGTGCCAGCAGCCTAGGCGGGGGCGGCGAGTTTGACACTGAAGCTTTCTTT	TRBJ1-1	-	-	TRBV7-9
CASSPGLAGATGEQFF	TGCGCCAGCAGCCCCGGACTAGCGGGGGCCACGGGTGAGCAGTTCTTC	TRBJ2-1	TRBD2	once	TRBV5-1
CASSQFSFGKEQYF	TGTGCCAGCAGCCAATTCTCCTTTGGCAAAGAACAGTACTTC	TRBJ2-7	-	few	TRBV7-2
CASSVVEQYF	TGTGCCAGCAGCGTCGTCGAGCAGTACTTC	TRBJ2-7	-	once	TRBV9
CASSFRGEQYF	TGTGCCAGCAGTTTTCGGGGCGAGCAGTACTTC	TRBJ2-7	-	-	TRBV28
CASSPEGYEETQYF	TGTGCCAGCAGCCCGGAGGGGTATGAAGAGACCCAGTACTTC	TRBJ2-5	-	-	TRBV3-1/TRBV3-2
CASGLGQGAKNIQYF	TGTGCCAGTGGGTTGGGACAGGGGGCCAAAAACATTCAGTACTTC	TRBJ2-4	TRBD1	-	TRBV19
CASTETGSQPQHF	TGTGCCAGTACTGAGACAGGGAGTCAGCCCCAGCATTTT	TRBJ1-5	TRBD1	-	TRBV19
CASSPASGGEQFF	TGTGCCAGTAGTCCCGCCTCAGGGGGAGAGCAGTTCTTC	TRBJ2-1	TRBD1	-	TRBV19
CASSPSGDRYSPLHF	TGTGCCAGCAGCCCCTCCGGAGACAGATATTCACCCCTCCACTTT	TRBJ1-6	-	-	TRBV7-6
CASSFPSDAQGGYTF	TGTGCCAGCAGCTTCCCGTCGGACGCTCAGGGGGGCTACACCTTC	TRBJ1-2	-	-	TRBV7-9
CASSQIRDRLISGNTIYF	TGTGCCAGCAGCCAGATCCGGGACAGGCTGATCTCTGGAAACACCATATATTTT	TRBJ1-3	TRBD1	-	TRBV13
CASRARAMNTEAFF	TGCGCCAGCAGGGCCAGGGCGATGAACACTGAAGCTTTCTTT	TRBJ1-1	-	-	TRBV10-2
CASSFRGGTYNSPLHF	TGTGCCAGCAGCTTCCGGGGTGGGACCTATAATTCACCCCTCCACTTT	TRBJ1-6	-	-	TRBV7-4
CASSWASGTEAFF	TGTGCCAGCAGTTGGGCGAGTGGGACTGAAGCTTTCTTT	TRBJ1-1	-	-	TRBV27
CASRGTSGNTGELFF	TGTGCCAGCAGGGGGACTAGCGGGAACACCGGGGAGCTGTTTTTT	TRBJ2-2	TRBD2	once	TRBV6-5
CASSLSGDGYGYTF	TGTGCCAGCAGCTTGTCGGGGGATGGGTATGGCTACACCTTC	TRBJ1-2	-	-	TRBV5-5
CSVLQGANQPQHF	TGCAGCGTTCTACAGGGGGCCAATCAGCCCCAGCATTTT	TRBJ1-5	TRBD1	-	TRBV29-1
CASSVGVAGVSYEQYF	TGTGCCAGCAGCGTAGGGGTAGCGGGAGTCTCCTACGAGCAGTACTTC	TRBJ2-7	TRBD2	-	TRBV9
CASSASGGYTSGNTIYF	TGTGCCAGCAGTGCTTCAGGGGGCTATACCTCTGGAAACACCATATATTTT	TRBJ1-3	TRBD1	few	TRBV2
CATSEKGGTQYF	TGTGCCACCAGTGAAAAGGGAGGGACGCAGTATTTT	TRBJ2-3	TRBD2	-	TRBV24-1
CASSYPEQFF	TGTGCCAGCAGTTACCCGGAGCAGTTCTTC	TRBJ2-1	-	-	TRBV6-5
CASSLWTGTSGGNEQFF	TGTGCCAGCAGTTTATGGACCGGGACTAGCGGAGGCAATGAGCAGTTCTTC	TRBJ2-1	TRBD2	-	TRBV27
CASSSTDEQYF	TGTGCCAGCAGCTCAACGGACGAGCAGTACTTC	TRBJ2-7	-	-	TRBV9
CAWSVRGNQPQHF	TGTGCCTGGAGTGTGAGGGGCAATCAGCCCCAGCATTTT	TRBJ1-5	-	-	TRBV30
CASSISGPVYDRNSPLHF	TGTGCCAGTAGTATATCAGGGCCCGTCTATGATCGTAATTCACCCCTCCACTTT	TRBJ1-6	-	-	TRBV19
CASLTNTGELFF	TGCGCCAGCCTCACTAACACCGGGGAGCTGTTTTTT	TRBJ2-2	-	-	TRBV10-2